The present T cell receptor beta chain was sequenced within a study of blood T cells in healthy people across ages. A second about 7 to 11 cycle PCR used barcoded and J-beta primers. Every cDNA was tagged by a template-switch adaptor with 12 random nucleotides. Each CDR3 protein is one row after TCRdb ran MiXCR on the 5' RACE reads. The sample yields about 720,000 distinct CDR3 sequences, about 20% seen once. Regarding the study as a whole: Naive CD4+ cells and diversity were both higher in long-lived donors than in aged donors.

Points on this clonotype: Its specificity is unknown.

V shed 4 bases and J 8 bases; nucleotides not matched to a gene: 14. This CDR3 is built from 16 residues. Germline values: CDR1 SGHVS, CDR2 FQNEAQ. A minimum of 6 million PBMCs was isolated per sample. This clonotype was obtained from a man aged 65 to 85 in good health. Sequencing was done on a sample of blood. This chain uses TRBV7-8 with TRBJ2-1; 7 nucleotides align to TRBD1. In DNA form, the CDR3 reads TGTGCCAGCAGCTCCCGAAGGCAGGGGGTTCAGGATGAGCAGTTCTTC. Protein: CASSSRRQGVQDEQFF.